This entry lists 32 T cell receptor beta chains sequenced from one sample in a study of T-cell memory formation after mild COVID-19. TCRdb itself ran the 5' RACE reads through MiXCR, one entry per CDR3 protein. Among roughly 280,000 distinct CDR3 sequences listed, under 20% were seen once. Sequencing was carried out using PBMCs or a T cell subset sorted from them (not recorded which). All receptors derive from a man younger than 35 who had mild COVID-19 (a few samples of this study predate the infection). Cell type and time point are not known.

The table lists this clonotype with a count of one. The V call is TRBV6-2 or TRBV6-3, the J call TRBJ1-2, with no clear D. V lost 7 bases to trimming and J lost 0 bases, with 12 bases between them. From germline, CDR1 is MNHEY and CDR2 SVGEGT. The CDR3 loop spans 14 amino acids. The CDR3 nucleotides read TGTGCCAGCAATTCTGCAGTCTCTAACTATGGCTACACCTTC. Protein product: CASNSAVSNYGYTF.

The chain couples TRBV5-6 to TRBJ1-6, with 9 bases that match TRBD1. This CDR3 is built from 14 residues. The ends lost 4 bases at V and 8 bases at J; junction bases unmatched: 4. Per germline, CDR1 SGHDT and CDR2 YYEEEE. CDR3 residues: CASSPGQGHSPLHF. CDR3 nucleotide sequence: TGTGCCAGCAGCCCAGGACAGGGGCATTCACCCCTCCACTTT.

This clonotype has more than one count but fewer than ten. This chain uses TRBV6-5 with TRBJ2-3; a possible D gene is TRBD1 (5 bases). The length of the CDR3 is 12 residues. From germline, CDR1 is MNHEY and CDR2 SVGAGI. Between the trimmed V and J ends, which lost 6 bases and 5 bases, there was a span of 9 bases. CDR3 sequence reads: CASRRGVDTQYF. In DNA, the CDR3 is TGTGCCAGCAGAAGGGGTGTAGATACGCAGTATTTT.

This clonotype showed up just a few times. The chain couples TRBV7-2 to TRBJ2-5, with D possibly TRBD2 on 6 matching bases. CDR1 is SGHTA and CDR2 is FQGNSA in the germline V gene. V was clipped by 6 bases and J by 0 bases, with 20 bases between them. The CDR3 is 17 amino acids. The CDR3 protein is CASSYVGPEGYQETQYF. CDR3 nucleotide sequence: TGTGCCAGCAGTTATGTGGGGCCGGAGGGGTACCAAGAGACCCAGTACTTC.

This clonotype has only a few counts. This sequence joins TRBV6-4 and TRBJ1-1; 7 nucleotides line up with TRBD1. Per germline, CDR1 MRHNA and CDR2 SNTAGT. This CDR3 comprises 13 residues. Trimming cost V 6 bases and J 0 bases; bases outside gene matches: 1. CDR3 DNA: TGTGCCAGCAGGCAGGGGGTGAACACTGAAGCTTTCTTT. Translating gives CASRQGVNTEAFF.

The chain carries TRBV19 and TRBJ2-7; maybe TRBD2 (5 bases). Trimming removed 3 bases from V and 3 bases from J, with 12 bases in between. CDR3 length: 14 amino acids. From germline, CDR1 is LNHDA and CDR2 SQIVND (reference sequence). CDR3 in amino acids: CASSMDLMNYEQYF. CDR3 DNA sequence: TGTGCCAGTAGTATGGACTTGATGAACTACGAGCAGTACTTC.

V and J are TRBV7-6 and TRBJ2-1; a possible D gene is TRBD2 (7 bases). The CDR3 length is 15 residues. Germline lookup yields CDR1 SGHVS and CDR2 FNYEAQ. V lost 6 bases and J lost 7, with 19 bases in between. CDR3 region: CASRPLGGAGNEQFF. DNA of the CDR3: TGTGCCAGCAGACCTCTAGGGGGGGCCGGGAATGAGCAGTTCTTC.

This clonotype was detected many times. The genes are TRBV27 and TRBJ1-5; D remains ambiguous. The CDR3 contains 14 residues. With 2 bases removed from V and 0 bases from J, the gap between germline ends came to 5 bases. CDR1 is MNHEY and CDR2 is SMNVEV in the germline V gene (reference sequence). In DNA form, the CDR3 reads TGTGCCAGCAGTTTAGTGGGTAGCAATCAGCCCCAGCATTTT. As protein: CASSLVGSNQPQHF.

This clonotype was counted many times. J is TRBJ1-1 and V is TRBV6-5; D ambiguous. The germline gives CDR1 MNHEY, CDR2 SVGAGI. The V end was cut by 5 bases, the J end by 0 bases, with 4 bases between. The CDR3 sequence is 12 residues long. Here the CDR3 reads CASSGMNTEAFF. CDR3 nucleotide sequence: TGTGCCAGCAGTGGGATGAACACTGAAGCTTTCTTT.

V is TRBV24-1 and J is TRBJ2-5, with 9 bases aligning to TRBD1. CDR1 and CDR2 (germline): KGHDR, SFDVKD. V lost 4 bases to trimming and J lost 5 bases; unmatched junction nucleotides: 13. CDR3 size: 17 residues. CDR3 protein: CATSDPARQGVSETQYF. CDR3 in DNA: TGTGCCACCAGTGACCCCGCGAGACAGGGGGTCAGCGAGACCCAGTACTTC.

In its sample, this clonotype was seen a few times. The chain couples TRBV20-1 to TRBJ2-5, with 13 bases identical to TRBD2. The CDR3 spans 15 residues. Germline CDR1 is DFQATT and CDR2 is SNEGSKA (reference sequence). V was pared by 0 bases and J by 6 bases, with 4 bases of the junction left unmatched. The CDR3 DNA follows: TGCAGTGCTAGAGATTGGACTAGCGGGGGAAAGACCCAGTACTTC. It translates to CSARDWTSGGKTQYF.

This clonotype was detected only a few times. This sequence joins TRBV7-2 and TRBJ2-7, with 7 bases aligning to TRBD2. V dropped 5 bases and J dropped 4; count of bases not matched to a gene: 8. Germline CDR1 reads SGHTA; CDR2 reads FQGNSA. CDR3 length equals 14 residues. CDR3 residues: CASSGGAGWYEQYV. The CDR3 DNA sequence: TGTGCCAGCAGCGGGGGAGCGGGGTGGTACGAGCAGTACGTC.

This clonotype has a count of ten or more. The V gene is TRBV6-2 or TRBV6-3, the J gene TRBJ2-3; no definite D call. Germline CDR1 and CDR2: MNHEY and SVGEGT. V gave up 8 bases and J gave up 0 bases, with 15 bases separating them. CDR3 size: 15 residues. This CDR3 reads CASGYGQTSTDTQYF. As DNA, the CDR3 is TGTGCCAGCGGCTACGGCCAAACAAGCACAGATACGCAGTATTTT.

J is TRBJ1-5 and V is TRBV4-1; the D gene is possibly TRBD1 (5 bases). CDR3 size: 15 residues. From germline, CDR1 is MGHRA and CDR2 YSYEKL. V dropped 1 base and J dropped 6 bases, with 13 bases sitting between them. The CDR3 sequence: CASSQGGGGTQPQHF. CDR3 nucleotide sequence: TGCGCCAGCAGCCAAGGTGGGGGGGGGACTCAGCCCCAGCATTTT.

CDR3 sequence (DNA): TGTGCCAGCAGTAGGGGGACTAGCGGGGGGACAGATACGCAGTATTTT. It specifies CASSRGTSGGTDTQYF. The rearrangement uses TRBV12-3 or TRBV12-4 and TRBJ2-3, with 15 bases identical to TRBD2. The CDR3 covers 16 residues. V was pared by 5 bases and J by 3 bases, with 3 bases of the junction left unmatched.

This clonotype was detected only a few times. The chain uses TRBV12-3 or TRBV12-4 and TRBJ1-2; 7 nucleotides line up with TRBD1. This CDR3 region has 14 residues. J lost 5 bases, V lost 7 bases, and 10 bases had no gene match. The CDR3 protein is CASTTGVSGYGYTF. CDR3 sequence (DNA): TGTGCCAGCACCACAGGGGTTTCGGGGTATGGCTACACCTTC.

This clonotype was picked up a small number of times. This chain links TRBV11-2 with TRBJ2-1; 11 bases map to TRBD2. V gave up 5 bases and J gave up 2 bases; unmatched junction bases: 11. The CDR3 covers 18 residues. Germline V gene lookup returns CDR1 SGHAT and CDR2 FQNNGV. The CDR3 sequence is CASSPIAGGWKTYNEQFF. The CDR3 nucleotides read TGTGCCAGCAGCCCGATAGCGGGGGGGTGGAAGACCTACAATGAGCAGTTCTTC.

This clonotype showed up just a few times. This chain links TRBV10-3 with TRBJ2-5, with D possibly being TRBD1 (6 bases). Trimming took 2 bases from V and 5 from J, leaving 9 bases between them. The V gene's germline CDR1 is ENHRY and CDR2 SYGVKD. The CDR3 sequence is 13 residues long. The CDR3 sequence: CAISEPDRETQYF. The CDR3 coding sequence is TGTGCCATCAGTGAGCCCGACAGGGAGACCCAGTACTTC.

The rearrangement uses TRBV18 and TRBJ2-5, with TRBD2 identical over 9 bases. Per germline, CDR1 KGHSH and CDR2 LQKENI. The CDR3 totals 16 residues. The V segment lost 3 bases and the J segment 2 bases; nucleotides outside the gene matches: 7. The CDR3 DNA follows: TGTGCCAGCTCACCGCGCTCCGCGGGGGGGCAAGAGACCCAGTACTTC. Protein: CASSPRSAGGQETQYF.

V gene TRBV5-1 combines with J gene TRBJ1-5; D gene unclear. CDR1 and CDR2 (germline): SGHRS, YFSETQ. With 3 bases removed from V and 2 bases from J, the gap between germline ends came to 12 bases. The CDR3 has 15 amino acids. DNA for the CDR3: TGCGCCAGCAGCTCCGAAGGGAGGGGCAATCAGCCCCAGCATTTT. Its protein is CASSSEGRGNQPQHF.

The rearrangement joins TRBV7-2 to TRBJ1-1; D remains ambiguous. V was clipped by 5 bases and J by 5 bases, with 15 bases between them. Germline values: CDR1 SGHTA, CDR2 FQGNSA. The CDR3 has 14 amino acids. CDR3 nucleotides: TGTGCCAGCAGCCCCCGGGCCGAAAGGACTGAAGCTTTCTTT. This encodes CASSPRAERTEAFF.

This clonotype has a handful of counts. The CDR3 nucleotides are TGTGCCACCAGTGGCCAACCGGTCAAAAACATTCAGTACTTC. Protein product: CATSGQPVKNIQYF. The chain has TRBV24-1 and TRBJ2-4; no reliable D call. Trimming shortened V by 5 bases and J by 3 bases, and 10 bases separated the two germline ends. CDR1 KGHDR and CDR2 SFDVKD come from the germline V gene. The CDR3 totals 14 residues.

This rearrangement joins TRBV5-1 to TRBJ2-2; possibly TRBD1 for D (6 bases). Trimming pared 9 bases from V and 0 bases from J, leaving 12 bases between. The CDR3 runs 14 residues. Germline V gene data show CDR1 as SGHRS and CDR2 as YFSETQ. CDR3: CATRQVANTGELFF. CDR3 bases: TGCGCCACCAGACAGGTTGCGAACACCGGGGAGCTGTTTTTT.

This clonotype has more than one count but fewer than ten. The V gene is TRBV6-5, the J gene TRBJ1-5; possible D gene TRBD1, 6 bases. Germline V CDR1 and CDR2: MNHEY, SVGAGI. V was pared by 6 bases and J by 3 bases, with 15 bases between. The length of the CDR3 is 15 residues. The chain's CDR3 is CASSLGGGNNQPQHF. CDR3 nucleotides: TGTGCCAGCAGCCTGGGAGGGGGAAACAATCAGCCCCAGCATTTT.

This clonotype was detected only a few times. The chain couples TRBV3-1 to TRBJ2-7, with TRBD2 matching 8 bases. Trimming took 2 bases from V and 2 from J; bases not matched to a gene: 2. Germline CDR1 and CDR2: LGHDT and YNNKEL (reference sequence). This CDR3 has 14 residues. The CDR3 loop reads CASSQRAGAYEQYF. CDR3 DNA sequence: TGTGCCAGCAGCCAACGAGCGGGGGCCTACGAGCAGTACTTC.

The J gene is TRBJ1-2, the V gene TRBV7-8, with a weak D call TRBD1 (5 bases). CDR3 size: 15 residues. Germline V gene lookup returns CDR1 SGHVS and CDR2 FQNEAQ. Trimming shortened V by 5 bases and J by 4 bases, and 17 bases separated the two germline ends. The CDR3 sequence is CASSTQRGIRYGYTF. The CDR3 DNA follows: TGTGCCAGCAGCACCCAAAGGGGTATCCGCTATGGCTACACCTTC.

This chain links TRBV4-3 with TRBJ2-2; no clear D. This CDR3 is 12 amino acids long. The germline V gene encodes CDR1 LGHNA and CDR2 YSLEER. Trimming took off 3 bases at V and 6 bases at J, with 5 bases between the two ends. The CDR3 coding sequence is TGCGCCAGCAGCCAGTCCCCCGGGGAGCTGTTTTTT. As protein: CASSQSPGELFF.

The V call is TRBV3-1, the J call TRBJ2-1; TRBD2 agrees at 8 bases. V shed 6 bases, J shed 5 bases, and the junction held 9 bases outside the gene matches. Germline CDR1 LGHDT, CDR2 YNNKEL (reference sequence). CDR3 length: 15 residues. The CDR3 DNA follows: TGTGCCAGCAGGTCCAGCGGGGGTTCTAACAATGAGCAGTTCTTC. Translated, it gives CASRSSGGSNNEQFF.

This clonotype has a handful of counts. The V gene is TRBV5-1, the J gene TRBJ2-5, with 11 positions matching TRBD2. The germline CDR1 and CDR2 sequences are SGHRS and YFSETQ. The length of the CDR3 is 17 residues. V lost 4 bases to trimming and J lost 0 bases; unmatched junction nucleotides: 8. In nucleotides, the CDR3 is TGCGCCAGCAGCAGCGGACTAGCGGGCCTATACCAAGAGACCCAGTACTTC. Amino acids: CASSSGLAGLYQETQYF.

The J gene is TRBJ2-6, the V gene TRBV6-1; D gene unclear. The germline V and J ends were trimmed by 4 bases and 1 base, with 8 bases remaining between them. This CDR3 is built from 15 residues. The germline gives CDR1 MNHNS, CDR2 SASEGT. Here the CDR3 DNA reads TGTGCCAGCAGTGGGCGGAAGTCTGGGGCCAACGTCCTGACTTTC. Translated: CASSGRKSGANVLTF.

V gene TRBV5-1 combines with J gene TRBJ2-3; TRBD1 might be the D (8 bases). Germline V gene data show CDR1 as SGHRS and CDR2 as YFSETQ. The ends were cut back, 4 bases at V and 6 bases at J, with 15 bases in the middle. The CDR3 has 14 amino acids. The CDR3 DNA reads as TGCGCCAGCAGCGGACAGGGAGGGTTGGATACGCAGTATTTT. This translates into CASSGQGGLDTQYF.

The genes are TRBV7-2 and TRBJ2-5, with D possibly TRBD2 on 7 matching bases. The V gene's germline CDR1 is SGHTA and CDR2 FQGNSA. Trimming removed 1 base from V and 13 bases from J, with 16 bases in between. The CDR3 consists of 13 residues. Written as DNA, the CDR3 is TGTGCCAGCAGCTTAGGCGGGGGCTCGCTGGGGTACTTC. It translates to CASSLGGGSLGYF.